Ten or more counts support the clone carrying this T cell receptor beta chain. Its antigen remains unidentified. Between the trimmed V and J ends, which lost 4 bases and 7 bases, there was a span of 15 bases. The CDR3 is 14 amino acids. The germline V gene encodes CDR1 SGHKS and CDR2 YYEKEE (reference sequence). The sample originates from a study of CD8 T cells in ankylosing spondylitis. Study-wide findings and caveats: Characteristic of ankylosing spondylitis blood, it appeared, was a TCR beta motif comprising 7 to 9 highly homologous variants. CD8+ by phenotype, disease-linked clones were relatively rare in peripheral blood. Matched ankylosing spondylitis synovial fluid reportedly showed significant enrichment of disease-linked clones.

Libraries for TCR beta were made by quantitative 5'-RACE with molecular barcodes. MiXCR was run by TCRdb on the 5' RACE reads, yielding one entry per CDR3 protein. The sample has around 230,000 distinct CDR3 sequences; 8% to 9% are singletons. The sample taken for sequencing was blood, either unsorted or a sorted T cell fraction (not recorded which). This chain joins TRBV5-5 and TRBJ1-5; the D gene is possibly TRBD1 (6 bases). The clonotype originates from a female donor with ankylosing spondylitis or in good health (not recorded which). CDR3 in amino acids: CASSATGGGQPQHF. The CDR3, as DNA: TGTGCCAGCAGCGCCACCGGGGGGGGCCAGCCCCAGCATTTT.